This TCR beta chain emerged from a study of blood T cell repertoires in COVID-19. Study-wide context: COVID-19 samples collected from the United States, Italy and Spain covered acute and convalescent phases. PBMCs, B-cell-depleted T cells, or T cells provided the cDNA or gDNA that made up the material.

As processed by the authors: Scientists estimated how many nucleated cells there were by amplifying reference gene primers. Clones were read by immunoSEQ multiplex PCR, and TCRdb kept only the in-frame ones, dropping some. V and J calls and clone size are as listed in that table; D and trimming were resolved from the DNA. The table lists some 120,000 clones, 90% of them singletons. The CDR3 covers 15 residues. Germline V gene data show CDR1 as MDHEN and CDR2 as SYDVKM. V lost 6 bases to trimming and J lost 7 bases; unmatched junction nucleotides: 13. The chain links TRBV28 to TRBJ2-7; 9 nucleotides line up with TRBD1. This sequence originates from a human donor with active COVID-19. The donor label of this sample is uncertain. The sample consisted of peripheral blood. The CDR3 here is CASRDPGQGSWEQYF. The CDR3 coding sequence is TGTGCCAGCAGGGACCCGGGACAGGGATCCTGGGAGCAGTACTTC.